This TCR beta chain was identified in a study of blood T cells in healthy people across ages. The second PCR ran about 6 to 11 cycles with a sample-barcoded 5' primer and J-beta primers. In TCRdb, the 5' RACE reads were re-called with MiXCR into one record per CDR3 protein. The table includes more than 1,400,000 distinct CDR3 sequences, 42% detected once. Study-level points and caveats: TCR beta diversity per million T cells fell roughly linearly with age.

The donors, aged roughly 6 to 90, were healthy Caucasians from Russia. Extraction yielded at least 6 micrograms of total RNA per sample. In regard to this clonotype: The antigen is not known.

Germline V lookup: CDR1 GTSNPN, CDR2 SVGIG (reference sequence). The CDR3 consists of 15 residues. V was shortened by 5 bases and J by 1 base, with 18 bases between the two germline ends. The rearrangement links TRBV30 to TRBJ2-7; tentative D call: TRBD1 (5 bases). The source of this sequence is a woman aged 18-29 years in good health. The sequenced sample consisted of blood. In DNA, the CDR3 is TGTGCCTGGGGCCGATTAGGGGTACTGTCCTACGAGCAGTACTTC. Encoded protein: CAWGRLGVLSYEQYF. The variable domain in full, with the rest retrieved from reference TRBV30 and TRBJ2-7, is SQTIHQWPATLVQPVGSPLSLECTVEGTSNPNLYWYRQAAGRGLQLLFYSVGIGQISSEVPQNLSASRPQDRQFILSSKKLLLSDSGFYLCAWGRLGVLSYEQYFGPGTRLTVT.